The 14 T cell receptor beta chains below come from one sample, sequenced in a study of shared clonotypes between healthy human individuals. CD45RO-negative cells were positively selected for CCR7, leaving out terminally differentiated effector memory CD45RA+ cells. Produced via immunoSEQ multiplex PCR; TCRdb's table is partial and in-frame only. The sample gives about 2.2 million clones, approximately 94% of which show up once; roughly 1.8% is in the top ten. The sequenced sample consisted of naive CD8+ T cells from PBMCs. The source is a man aged 18 to 35 in good health. Some clones in this sample may be carry-over from other donors' samples.

The sample holds a few counts of this clone. The same CDR3 can be traced to other DNA sequences in this sample. The chain couples TRBV7-3 to TRBJ2-1, with 9 bases matching TRBD2. The ends lost 1 base at V and 2 bases at J; junction bases unmatched: 0. The CDR3 loop spans 15 amino acids. From germline, CDR1 is SGHTA and CDR2 FQGTGA. CDR3 sequence: CASSLIAGAYNEQFF. The CDR3 DNA reads as TGTGCCAGCAGCTTAATAGCGGGAGCCTACAATGAGCAGTTCTTC.

V is TRBV6-6 and J is TRBJ1-3; no firm D call. Germline CDR1 reads MNHNY; CDR2 reads SVGAGI (reference sequence). Trimming pared 2 bases from V and 7 bases from J, leaving 9 bases between. The CDR3 has 13 amino acids. The CDR3 DNA reads as TGTGCCAGCAGTTACAAAAGGGAGAACACCATATATTTT. Translated, it gives CASSYKRENTIYF.

The chain recombines TRBV13 with TRBJ1-5, with D uncertain. The germline V and J ends were trimmed by 0 bases and 3 bases, with 6 bases remaining between them. Germline V lookup: CDR1 PRHDT, CDR2 FYEKMQ (reference sequence). This CDR3 spans 14 amino acids. The CDR3 region has the DNA TGTGCCAGCAGCTTAGGGGTTAACAATCAGCCCCAGCATTTT. It specifies CASSLGVNNQPQHF.

The chain carries TRBV5-4 and TRBJ2-7, with D hard to call. Trimming took off 4 bases at V and 0 bases at J, with 17 bases between the two ends. The CDR3 covers 16 residues. Per the germline V gene, CDR1 is SGHNT and CDR2 is YYREEE (reference sequence). The CDR3 loop is CASSPGPGPTSYEQYF. DNA of the CDR3: TGTGCCAGCAGCCCCGGACCCGGGCCAACCTCCTACGAGCAGTACTTC.

This sequence joins TRBV15 and TRBJ2-5; D remains unclear. Trimming took 0 bases from V and 5 from J, leaving 10 bases between them. Germline V gene lookup returns CDR1 LNHNV and CDR2 YYDKDF (reference sequence). The CDR3 is 14 residues long. The CDR3 spells CATSREGQRETQYF. The CDR3 DNA reads TGTGCCACCAGCAGAGAAGGGCAGAGGGAGACCCAGTACTTC.

The V gene is TRBV28, the J gene TRBJ1-1, with TRBD1 matching over 8 bases. The CDR3 extends over 14 amino acids. CDR1 MDHEN and CDR2 SYDVKM come from the germline V gene. V shed 8 bases, J shed 8 bases, and the junction held 13 bases outside the gene matches. The CDR3 bases are TGTGCCAGCCGCCTCTTTCAGGGGGCTAGGGAAGCTTTCTTT. It is translated as CASRLFQGAREAFF.

The V call is TRBV28, the J call TRBJ2-5; D may correspond to TRBD1 or TRBD2 (7 bases each). Trimming removed 3 bases at V and 4 bases at J, with 18 bases between. This CDR3 has 16 residues. CDR1 is MDHEN, CDR2 SYDVKM, per germline. CDR3 sequence (DNA): TGTGCCAGCAGTTTCGTTAGACAGGGAGGGCGAGAGACCCAGTACTTC. This translates into CASSFVRQGGRETQYF. The whole variable domain, filled in from reference TRBV28 and TRBJ2-5, reads DVKVTQSSRYLVKRTGEKVFLECVQDMDHENMFWYRQDPGLGLRLIYFSYDVKMKEKGDIPEGYSVSREKKERFSLILESASTNQTSMYLCASSFVRQGGRETQYFGPGTRLLVL.

The chain is built from TRBV19 and TRBJ1-1; TRBD1 matches 8 bases. Looked up from germline, CDR1 is LNHDA and CDR2 is SQIVND (reference sequence). The V gene end was trimmed by 6 bases and the J gene end by 4 bases; junction bases not matched to a gene: 10. The CDR3 is 15 residues long. CDR3 region: CASRSGGPLGTEAFF. The CDR3 DNA reads TGTGCCAGTAGATCAGGGGGCCCCCTGGGCACTGAAGCTTTCTTT.

Only one count was recorded for this clone. The chain is built from TRBV29-1 and TRBJ2-7, with 12 bases that match TRBD1. Germline assignment: CDR1 SQVTM and CDR2 ANQGSEA. The V segment lost 0 bases and the J segment 0 bases; nucleotides outside the gene matches: 9. The length of the CDR3 is 18 residues. The CDR3 here is CSVEEGTGGLASSYEQYF. DNA for the CDR3: TGCAGCGTTGAAGAGGGGACAGGGGGCCTAGCCAGCTCCTACGAGCAGTACTTC.

The chain is built from TRBV6-4 and TRBJ1-4, with TRBD1 matching 7 bases. Germline trimming cut 4 bases from V and 2 bases from J; bases unmatched to any gene: 4. This CDR3 is built from 15 residues. Per germline, CDR1 MRHNA and CDR2 SNTAGT. The CDR3 coding sequence is TGTGCCAGCAGTGCCCACAGGGGTACTAATGAAAAACTGTTTTTT. Amino acids: CASSAHRGTNEKLFF.

The J gene is TRBJ1-2, the V gene TRBV6-6; D is undetermined. The germline V and J ends were trimmed by 7 bases and 6 bases, with 18 bases remaining between them. The CDR3 is 14 residues long. Germline CDR1 reads MNHNY; CDR2 reads SVGAGI (reference sequence). CDR3 amino acids: CASTGAGNVDGYTF. The CDR3, as DNA: TGTGCCAGCACTGGCGCGGGGAACGTGGATGGCTACACCTTC.

V is TRBV28 and J is TRBJ2-7; no reliable D call. CDR3 length: 14 amino acids. Trimming pared 2 bases from V and 7 bases from J, leaving 15 bases between. Germline-derived CDR1 and CDR2 are MDHEN and SYDVKM. The CDR3 DNA reads TGTGCCAGCAGTTTAAAAAGCATAACTACAGAGCAGTACTTC. This gives the protein CASSLKSITTEQYF.

V and J are TRBV28 and TRBJ2-1, with D unresolved. This CDR3 comprises 15 residues. With 6 bases removed from V and 4 bases from J, the gap between germline ends came to 16 bases. The germline V gene has CDR1 MDHEN and CDR2 SYDVKM. This CDR3 reads CASRIPVGMYNEQFF. The CDR3 DNA is TGTGCCAGCAGGATCCCTGTGGGGATGTACAATGAGCAGTTCTTC.

V and J are TRBV5-4 and TRBJ2-2, with no clear D. The length of the CDR3 is 15 residues. Germline V lookup: CDR1 SGHNT, CDR2 YYREEE (reference sequence). The V gene lost 3 bases and the J gene lost 2 bases, with 11 bases spanning the gap. CDR3 in DNA: TGTGCCAGCAGCTCCTCCTGGCAAAACACCGGGGAGCTGTTTTTT. The encoded protein is CASSSSWQNTGELFF. Full variable domain (rest looked up from reference TRBV5-4 and TRBJ2-2): ETGVTQSPTHLIKTRGQQVTLRCSSQSGHNTVSWYQQALGQGPQFIFQYYREEENGRGNFPPRFSGLQFPNYSSELNVNALELDDSALYLCASSSSWQNTGELFFGEGSRLTVL.